The 15 T cell receptor beta chains in this list originate from one sample, sequenced in a study of shared clonotypes between healthy human individuals. The repertoire was sequenced with immunoSEQ multiplex PCR; TCRdb's copy has only in-frame clones and lacks some. The sample lists around 1,900,000 clones; 93% were seen once. Naive CD8 cells were CD45RO-negative, positively selected for CCR7, excluding terminally differentiated effector memory CD45RA+ cells. Material for sequencing was naive CD8+ T cells from PBMCs. These TCRs come from a man aged 18 to 30 in good health. Some clones in this sample may be carry-over from other donors' samples.

On this clone itself: At one boundary the junction diverges from the germline segment, which might be a read error. V usage is TRBV6-1 and J usage is TRBJ2-1; the D gene is possibly TRBD1 (6 bases). Germline V gene data show CDR1 as MNHNS and CDR2 as SASEGT. CDR3 length: 12 residues. The CDR3 DNA sequence: TGTGCCAGCAGTCCCAGGGGCGTCAGTGGAATCTTC. It encodes CASSPRGVSGIF.

CDR3 region: CASSFRGKETQYF. For the CDR3, the DNA is TGTGCCAGCAGCTTTCGAGGGAAAGAGACCCAGTACTTC. The chain links TRBV7-3 to TRBJ2-5, with a tentative D call TRBD2 (5 bases). The CDR3 consists of 13 residues. V was pared by 3 bases and J by 3 bases, with 8 bases between. Germline V CDR1 and CDR2: SGHTA, FQGTGA.

The V call is TRBV5-1, the J call TRBJ2-2; D gene uncertain. This CDR3 region has 14 residues. V lost 1 base to trimming and J lost 4 bases, with 8 bases between them. Germline CDR1 is SGHRS and CDR2 is YFSETQ. As DNA, the CDR3 is TGCGCCAGCAGCTTGACACCGGGCACCGGGGAGCTGTTTTTT. This sequence encodes CASSLTPGTGELFF. Full variable domain (rest looked up from reference TRBV5-1 and TRBJ2-2): KAGVTQTPRYLIKTRGQQVTLSCSPISGHRSVSWYQQTPGQGLQFLFEYFSETQRNKGNFPGRFSGRQFSNSRSEMNVSTLELGDSALYLCASSLTPGTGELFFGEGSRLTVL.

The genes are TRBV11-1 and TRBJ2-6, with D perhaps TRBD1 (5 bases). The V and J ends lost 5 bases and 2 bases respectively, with 10 bases between them. This CDR3 contains 15 residues. Germline V CDR1 and CDR2: SGHAT, FQDESV (reference sequence). The CDR3 region is CASSLPGTGANVLTF. Here the CDR3 DNA reads TGTGCCAGCAGCCTCCCAGGGACTGGGGCCAACGTCCTGACTTTC.

The V call is TRBV29-1, the J call TRBJ2-7; 9 bases align to TRBD2. This CDR3 comprises 13 residues. Germline V gene lookup returns CDR1 SQVTM and CDR2 ANQGSEA. This chain's CDR3 is CNVRTSDSYEQYF. CDR3 bases: TGCAACGTCAGGACTAGCGATTCCTACGAGCAGTACTTC.

The chain uses TRBV19 and TRBJ2-1; 8 bases match TRBD2. In germline, CDR1 is LNHDA, CDR2 SQIVND (reference sequence). The CDR3 length is 14 residues. Unmatched junction bases numbered 8, after V lost 7 bases and J lost 6 bases. The CDR3 DNA is TGTGCCAGTAAGCCAGCGGGAGTCCCCAATGAGCAGTTCTTC. Its translation is CASKPAGVPNEQFF.

The chain's CDR3 is CASSLEGVSSTDTQYF. CDR3 sequence (DNA): TGTGCCAGCAGCTTAGAGGGCGTATCTAGCACAGATACGCAGTATTTT. The chain has TRBV11-2 and TRBJ2-3, with D unresolved. The CDR3 loop spans 16 amino acids. The V and J ends lost 0 bases and 0 bases respectively, with 10 bases between them. CDR1 is SGHAT, CDR2 FQNNGV, per germline.

The CDR3 region has the DNA TGTGCCAGCAGCTTTACGGCGCGAACTAACTCCTACAATGAGCAGTTCTTC. This gives the protein CASSFTARTNSYNEQFF. The chain recombines TRBV11-2 with TRBJ2-1, with D hard to call. The CDR3 totals 17 residues. The germline CDR1 and CDR2 sequences are SGHAT and FQNNGV. Trimming pared 3 bases from V and 0 bases from J, leaving 15 bases between.

The rearrangement links TRBV19 to TRBJ1-1, with unresolved D. CDR3 size: 17 residues. Trimming removed 3 bases at V and 0 bases at J, with 17 bases between. The germline V gene has CDR1 LNHDA and CDR2 SQIVND (reference sequence). This CDR3 reads CASSIRRHSPLNTEAFF. The CDR3 DNA reads TGTGCCAGTAGTATTCGGCGACACAGCCCTTTGAACACTGAAGCTTTCTTT.

The V call is TRBV28, the J call TRBJ2-7, with 10 bases fitting TRBD2. V dropped 3 bases and J dropped 0; count of bases not matched to a gene: 5. The germline V gene has CDR1 MDHEN and CDR2 SYDVKM. The CDR3 runs to 16 residues. The CDR3 sequence is CASSFPASGSSYEQYF. For the CDR3, the DNA is TGTGCCAGCAGTTTCCCCGCTAGCGGGAGCTCCTACGAGCAGTACTTC.

The chain recombines TRBV19 with TRBJ2-1; 10 positions agree with TRBD2. Germline assignment: CDR1 LNHDA and CDR2 SQIVND (reference sequence). V lost 6 bases, J lost 9 bases, and 5 bases stayed unmatched. The CDR3 contains 13 residues. The CDR3 loop reads CASSLGLAVEQFF. CDR3 nucleotide sequence: TGTGCCAGTAGCCTAGGACTAGCGGTTGAGCAGTTCTTC.

This rearrangement joins TRBV5-1 to TRBJ2-5; 11 positions agree with TRBD2. The CDR3 has 15 amino acids. The V segment lost 4 bases and the J segment 2 bases; nucleotides outside the gene matches: 4. Germline CDR1 SGHRS, CDR2 YFSETQ. CDR3 nucleotides: TGCGCCAGCAGCCTATCTAGCGGGGGGCAAGAGACCCAGTACTTC. It translates to CASSLSSGGQETQYF.

The chain combines TRBV27 with TRBJ2-1; D call uncertain. The ends were cut back, 2 bases at V and 9 bases at J, with 11 bases in the middle. Germline lookup yields CDR1 MNHEY and CDR2 SMNVEV (reference sequence). There are 13 residues in the CDR3. CDR3 region: CASSLGELAEQFF. CDR3 DNA: TGTGCCAGCAGTTTAGGAGAGCTCGCTGAGCAGTTCTTC.

This clone was detected only once. Here the CDR3 reads CASSRRDYNEQFF. The CDR3 nucleotides read TGTGCCAGTAGTAGACGAGACTACAATGAGCAGTTCTTC. The V gene is TRBV19, the J gene TRBJ2-1; D uncertain. V lost 4 bases and J lost 3, with 7 bases in between. CDR3 size: 13 residues. Germline V gene data show CDR1 as LNHDA and CDR2 as SQIVND (reference sequence). Supplemented by reference TRBV19 and TRBJ2-1, the full variable domain reads DGGITQSPKYLFRKEGQNVTLSCEQNLNHDAMYWYRQDPGQGLRLIYYSQIVNDFQKGDIAEGYSVSREKKESFPLTVTSAQKNPTAFYLCASSRRDYNEQFFGPGTRLTVL.

The rearrangement links TRBV4-1 to TRBJ1-1; TRBD1 agrees at 11 bases. The germline gives CDR1 MGHRA, CDR2 YSYEKL. Germline trimming cut 4 bases from V and 4 bases from J; bases unmatched to any gene: 5. The CDR3 length is 15 residues. This chain's CDR3 is CASSLGQGAPTEAFF. The CDR3 DNA follows: TGCGCCAGCAGCCTTGGACAGGGGGCGCCCACTGAAGCTTTCTTT.